This TCR beta chain was recorded in a study of blood T cell repertoires in COVID-19. There are 13 residues in the CDR3. Germline assignment: CDR1 KGHSH and CDR2 LQKENI. Deletions cut 5 bases from V and 2 bases from J, with 9 bases between. Repertoires were generated with immunoSEQ multiplex PCR, while TCRdb's copy carries only in-frame clones and drops some. The profile shows 250,000 to 350,000 clones, roughly 86% of them singletons. The receptor was isolated from a woman in her twenties or thirties with COVID-19, enrolled during active disease. The chain combines TRBV18 with TRBJ1-2; D ambiguous. The sample consisted of peripheral blood. CDR3 loop: CASSGTENYGYTF. CDR3 in DNA: TGTGCCAGCTCAGGCACAGAGAACTATGGCTACACCTTC.